The present TCR beta chain was sequenced within a study of blood T cell repertoires in COVID-19. Background on the study: The origin of the acute and convalescent COVID-19 samples was the United States, Italy and Spain. PBMCs, B-cell-depleted T cells, or T cells were the source of the cDNA or gDNA that made up the material.

Trimming pared 3 bases from V and 4 bases from J, leaving 9 bases between. Per the germline V gene, CDR1 is SNHLY and CDR2 is FYNNEI. The CDR3 covers 14 residues. Sequenced by immunoSEQ multiplex PCR; TCRdb stores in-frame clones only, minus some. The sample lists around 370,000 clones; about 89% were seen once. Seattle patients were enrolled while actively infected and followed longitudinally. The chain employs TRBV2 and TRBJ2-2; TRBD2 might be the D (6 bases). The sequencing sample was made of peripheral blood. The clonotype comes from a woman between 50 and 59 years old with COVID-19, enrolled during active disease. CDR3 amino acids: CASSDWRGTGELFF. Here the CDR3 DNA reads TGTGCCAGCAGTGACTGGCGGGGCACCGGGGAGCTGTTTTTT. The full variable domain, its missing parts supplied by reference TRBV2 and TRBJ2-2, is EPEVTQTPSHQVTQMGQEVILRCVPISNHLYFYWYRQILGQKVEFLVSFYNNEISEKSEIFDDQFSVERPDGSNFTLKIRSTKLEDSAMYFCASSDWRGTGELFFGEGSRLTVL.